These 30 T cell receptor beta chains originate from one sample sequenced in a study of low-dose radiotherapy and immunotherapy resistance in tumors. The time point denotes: before trial treatment. Alpha and beta chains were covered, as first-strand cDNA relied on TRAV- and TRBV-specific primers. Both a constant-region primer and a V-primer adapter served to amplify TCRs across around 20 PCR cycles. One entry per CDR3 protein, called by TCRdb with MiXCR from the reads. The table records around 69,000 distinct CDR3 sequences, around 31% of them present only once. This specimen was PBMCs, taken before treatment. These receptors were obtained from a female donor with ovarian cancer.

Turning to this clonotype: A far more abundant clone sits one base away, making this likely a read error. The CDR3 is CASSSPRVADMQYF. CDR3 coding DNA: TGTGCCAGCAGTAGCCCCCGAGTAGCGGATATGCAGTATTTT. The V call is TRBV6-7, the J call TRBJ2-3; perhaps TRBD2 as D (6 bases). TRBV6-7 is labeled an ORF, and its function is uncertain. The CDR3 loop spans 14 amino acids.

This clonotype was counted ten times or more. The chain joins TRBV27 to TRBJ2-3, with D perhaps given as TRBD1 or TRBD2 (6 bases each). Germline V gives CDR1 MNHEY, CDR2 SMNVEV (reference sequence). The V end lost 2 bases, the J end lost 0 bases, and 27 bases lay between the germline ends. The CDR3 loop spans 21 amino acids. The CDR3 loop is CASSLRGRSGSGPTSTDTQYF. The CDR3 region has the DNA TGTGCCAGCAGTTTAAGGGGGAGGAGCGGCAGCGGGCCTACTAGCACAGATACGCAGTATTTT.

This clonotype appeared many times. This chain uses TRBV7-8 with TRBJ1-2, with D possibly TRBD1 on 5 matching bases. CDR1 SGHVS and CDR2 FQNEAQ come from the germline V gene. The V end was cut by 1 base, the J end by 5 bases, with 17 bases between. The CDR3 runs to 16 residues. The CDR3 is CASSLENRRTLYGYTF. DNA for the CDR3: TGTGCCAGCAGCTTAGAGAACAGGAGAACTTTATATGGCTACACCTTC.

Within the sample, this clonotype is medium-sized. The chain has TRBV29-1 and TRBJ2-1, with a tentative D call TRBD2 (5 bases). The CDR3 spans 15 residues. The germline CDR1 and CDR2 sequences are SQVTM and ANQGSEA. V was cut by 1 base and J by 6 bases, with 16 bases left in between. For the CDR3, the DNA is TGCAGCGTTGAAGGGTCTAGCCATCACAGCAATGAGCAGTTCTTC. It codes for CSVEGSSHHSNEQFF.

This clonotype was picked up a small number of times. The rearrangement links TRBV29-1 to TRBJ2-2; D not certain. CDR1 SQVTM and CDR2 ANQGSEA come from the germline V gene. The CDR3 length is 19 residues. The germline V and J ends were trimmed by 5 bases and 1 base, with 26 bases remaining between them. In DNA form, the CDR3 reads TGCAGCGTTTCGTCCGGTACCCCCACTATTCCGGGGAACACCGGGGAGCTGTTTTTT. Protein: CSVSSGTPTIPGNTGELFF.

With respect to this clonotype: No DNA is shown, since the ends of the CDR3 on it are uncertain; the CDR3 is the one TCRdb lists. The chain couples TRBV5-3 to TRBJ2-1; TRBD2, the table's D call, was not compared with the DNA. TRBV5-3 is an open reading frame, and its role is uncertain. Counting both end residues, the CDR3 totals 23 amino acids. CDR3 region: CASSSVGSSYEQYFGPGTSEQFF.

This clonotype occurred once. With only one base between it and a far larger clone, this is likely a read error. V gene TRBV6-1 combines with J gene TRBJ2-7, with 8 positions matching TRBD1. There are 15 residues in the CDR3. Germline CDR1 MNHNS, CDR2 SASEGT. The ends lost 6 bases at V and 7 bases at J; junction bases unmatched: 14. CDR3 sequence reads: CASRFGTGVWDEQYF. The CDR3 nucleotides are TGTGCCAGCAGATTTGGGACAGGTGTCTGGGATGAGCAGTACTTC.

In regard to this clonotype: A read error is the likely source, as a far larger clone sits one nucleotide away. V usage is TRBV5-4 and J usage is TRBJ2-6; D may correspond to TRBD1 or TRBD2 (5 bases each). The V gene's germline CDR1 is SGHNT and CDR2 YYREEE (reference sequence). The CDR3 length is 17 residues. As DNA, the CDR3 is TGCACCAGCAGCCAAGTCATTGGGGACGCTGGGGCCAACGTCCTGACTTTC. It codes for CTSSQVIGDAGANVLTF.

This clonotype was seen ten or more times. The genes are TRBV5-5 and TRBJ2-3; TRBD1 is a possible D gene (5 bases). Germline V gene lookup returns CDR1 SGHKS and CDR2 YYEKEE (reference sequence). Trimming removed 4 bases from V and 4 bases from J, with 19 bases in between. The CDR3 covers 16 residues. The CDR3 loop is CASSQDYSTAPDTQYF. In DNA, the CDR3 is TGTGCCAGCAGCCAAGATTATTCGACAGCACCAGATACGCAGTATTTT. Based on the CDR3 plus reference TRBV5-5 and TRBJ2-3, the full variable domain is DAGVTQSPTHLIKTRGQQVTLRCSPISGHKSVSWYQQVLGQGPQFIFQYYEKEERGRGNFPDRFSARQFPNYSSELNVNALLLGDSALYLCASSQDYSTAPDTQYFGPGTRLTVL.

This clonotype came up many times. The V call is TRBV9, the J call TRBJ1-1; the match to TRBD1 covers 7 bases. Trimming took 3 bases from V and 1 from J; bases not matched to a gene: 12. Per germline, CDR1 SGDLS and CDR2 YYNGEE. The CDR3 is 17 amino acids. The CDR3 DNA follows: TGTGCCAGCAGCGGACGGGACCGACAGGGATCGAACACTGAAGCTTTCTTT. Amino acids: CASSGRDRQGSNTEAFF.

The J gene is TRBJ2-3, the V gene TRBV11-2; the D gene could be TRBD1 or TRBD2 (5 bases each). CDR1 is SGHAT and CDR2 is FQNNGV in the germline V gene. Trimming pared 4 bases from V and 2 bases from J, leaving 13 bases between. This CDR3 is built from 15 residues. The CDR3 reads CASSYRDGTTDTQYF. For the CDR3, the DNA is TGTGCCAGCAGCTACCGGGACGGCACCACAGATACGCAGTATTTT. Based on the CDR3 plus reference TRBV11-2 and TRBJ2-3, the full variable domain is EAGVAQSPRYKIIEKRQSVAFWCNPISGHATLYWYQQILGQGPKLLIQFQNNGVVDDSQLPKDRFSAERLKGVDSTLKIQPAKLEDSAVYLCASSYRDGTTDTQYFGPGTRLTVL.

The chain links TRBV20-1 to TRBJ1-2, with D perhaps TRBD1 (5 bases). V was shortened by 1 base and J by 4 bases, with 16 bases between the two germline ends. The CDR3 consists of 15 residues. Germline CDR1 and CDR2: DFQATT and SNEGSKA (reference sequence). CDR3 sequence (DNA): TGCAGTGCTAGAGTCGACAGTCTTCAAATCTATGGCTACACCTTC. Translation: CSARVDSLQIYGYTF.

This clonotype showed up just a few times. Given a far larger clone just one base away, this is likely a sequencing read error. The V gene is TRBV7-2, the J gene TRBJ2-1; D may match TRBD1 or TRBD2 (5 bases each). The V gene lost 5 bases and the J gene lost 10 bases, with 21 bases spanning the gap. The CDR3 runs to 15 residues. The germline V gene encodes CDR1 SGHTA and CDR2 FQGNSA. CDR3 protein: CASSPGGPWDHEQFF. The CDR3 DNA follows: TGTGCCAGCAGCCCTGGAGGTCCCTGGGACCACGAGCAGTTCTTC.

V usage is TRBV6-2 or TRBV6-3 and J usage is TRBJ2-7; D perhaps matches TRBD2 (5 bases). Trimming took off 5 bases at V and 3 bases at J, with 17 bases between the two ends. The CDR3 covers 15 residues. From germline, CDR1 is MNHEY and CDR2 SVGEGT. The CDR3 is CASSELTGKSYEQYF. CDR3 nucleotides: TGTGCCAGCAGTGAATTGACGGGAAAAAGCTACGAGCAGTACTTC.

This clonotype was observed many times. The V and J genes are TRBV7-9 and TRBJ2-3; tentative D call: TRBD2 (5 bases). CDR3 size: 16 residues. Looked up from germline, CDR1 is SEHNR and CDR2 is FQNEAQ (reference sequence). Trimming pared 2 bases from V and 0 bases from J, leaving 12 bases between. CDR3 sequence: CASSLWVGVSTDTQYF. The CDR3 nucleotides are TGTGCCAGCAGCTTATGGGTGGGAGTGAGCACAGATACGCAGTATTTT.

This clonotype was observed a few times. The chain is built from TRBV28 and TRBJ2-2; maybe TRBD1 (5 bases). CDR3 length equals 12 residues. V lost 6 bases, J lost 13 bases, and 15 bases lay in between. Germline V CDR1 and CDR2: MDHEN, SYDVKM. CDR3 sequence (DNA): TGTGCCAGCAGCACGCCTACAGGTGGGCTGTTTTTT. It is translated as CASSTPTGGLFF. Full variable domain (outside the CDR3, taken from reference TRBV28 and TRBJ2-2): DVKVTQSSRYLVKRTGEKVFLECVQDMDHENMFWYRQDPGLGLRLIYFSYDVKMKEKGDIPEGYSVSREKKERFSLILESASTNQTSMYLCASSTPTGGLFFGEGSRLTVL.

This clonotype has just one count. This probably arose from a read error, given a far larger clone one base away. The chain recombines TRBV28 with TRBJ2-1; D perhaps matches TRBD1 (6 bases). CDR1 and CDR2 (germline): MDHEN, SYDVKM. V lost 5 bases, J lost 4 bases, and 15 bases lay in between. The length of the CDR3 is 15 residues. The CDR3 DNA is TGTGCCAGCAGTGCCCTGGGGGCAGGGTACAATGAGCAGTTCTTC. Encoded protein: CASSALGAGYNEQFF. Complete variable domain (other parts from reference TRBV28 and TRBJ2-1): DVKVTQSSRYLVKRTGEKVFLECVQDMDHENMFWYRQDPGLGLRLIYFSYDVKMKEKGDIPEGYSVSREKKERFSLILESASTNQTSMYLCASSALGAGYNEQFFGPGTRLTVL.

Here the CDR3 DNA reads TGTGCCAGCTCACCGGTTCGGACAGGAGTGGACCAGCCCCAGCATTTT. Amino acid sequence: CASSPVRTGVDQPQHF. V usage is TRBV18 and J usage is TRBJ1-5; 7 positions agree with TRBD1. V dropped 3 bases and J dropped 7; count of bases not matched to a gene: 12. Per the germline V gene, CDR1 is KGHSH and CDR2 is LQKENI. The length of the CDR3 is 16 residues.

This clonotype was recorded many times. The rearrangement uses TRBV30 and TRBJ2-1, with TRBD2 matching 8 bases. This CDR3 has 15 residues. Germline V gene sequence: CDR1 GTSNPN, CDR2 SVGIG (reference sequence). V was clipped by 0 bases and J by 10 bases; unmatched bases: 11. Written as DNA, the CDR3 is TGTGCCTGGAGTGTACCCAGCGGGAGATCGGTGGAGCAGTTCTTC. Protein: CAWSVPSGRSVEQFF.

This clonotype was seen repeatedly, ten times or more. This chain links TRBV28 with TRBJ2-2, with D unclear. This CDR3 has 14 amino acids. CDR1 is MDHEN and CDR2 is SYDVKM in the germline V gene. V lost 4 bases, J lost 3 bases, and 9 bases lay in between. CDR3: CASSSTFYTGELFF. The CDR3 DNA follows: TGTGCCAGCAGTTCGACCTTTTACACCGGGGAGCTGTTTTTT.

This chain links TRBV19 with TRBJ2-1; 9 nucleotides align to TRBD2. CDR1 LNHDA and CDR2 SQIVND come from the germline V gene (reference sequence). The CDR3 has 19 amino acids. The V segment lost 1 base and the J segment 6 bases; nucleotides outside the gene matches: 16. CDR3 DNA: TGTGCCAGTAGTATAGTTGGGGGGTCAGCGGGGACTAGCCGCAATGAGCAGTTCTTC. It is translated as CASSIVGGSAGTSRNEQFF.

There are many counts of this clonotype. The genes are TRBV7-2 and TRBJ1-6, with D possibly matching TRBD1 (5 bases). This CDR3 has 17 amino acids. Trimming shortened V by 1 base and J by 0 bases, and 10 bases separated the two germline ends. CDR1 and CDR2 (germline): SGHTA, FQGNSA. CDR3 in DNA: TGTGCCAGCAGCTTAGTGTCAGGGAGCTCCTATAATTCACCCCTCCACTTT. Its protein product is CASSLVSGSSYNSPLHF. Full variable domain (missing parts from reference TRBV7-2 and TRBJ1-6): GAGVSQSPSNKVTEKGKDVELRCDPISGHTALYWYRQSLGQGLEFLIYFQGNSAPDKSGLPSDRFSAERTGGSVSTLTIQRTQQEDSAVYLCASSLVSGSSYNSPLHFGNGTRLTVT.

This clonotype came up a few times. V is TRBV12-3 or TRBV12-4 and J is TRBJ1-5, with TRBD1 identical over 7 bases. The CDR3 length is 15 residues. The V gene end was trimmed by 5 bases and the J gene end by 0 bases; junction bases not matched to a gene: 4. The CDR3 DNA is TGTGCCAGCAGTATCCGGGACAGTAGCAATCAGCCCCAGCATTTT. It is translated as CASSIRDSSNQPQHF.

This clonotype was picked up many times. The chain is built from TRBV2 and TRBJ1-5; tentatively, D is TRBD1 (5 bases). The V end was cut by 4 bases, the J end by 0 bases, with 13 bases between. CDR3 length equals 16 residues. Germline-derived CDR1 and CDR2 are SNHLY and FYNNEI. The DNA of the CDR3 is TGTGCCAGCAGTGGGGCGGGAGGGGTTAGCAATCAGCCCCAGCATTTT. Residues: CASSGAGGVSNQPQHF.

This clonotype was picked up many times. This rearrangement joins TRBV28 to TRBJ2-4, with 8 bases lining up with TRBD1. Trimming took 2 bases from V and 7 from J; bases not matched to a gene: 10. Looked up from germline, CDR1 is MDHEN and CDR2 is SYDVKM. The CDR3 sequence is 16 residues long. Here the CDR3 DNA reads TGTGCCAGCAGTTTAACTTTGACAGGGGAGAGGAACATTCAGTACTTC. Translating it yields CASSLTLTGERNIQYF.

This clonotype was observed many times. This chain joins TRBV7-2 and TRBJ2-1, with 8 bases matching TRBD1. Trimming cost V 5 bases and J 4 bases; bases outside gene matches: 7. This CDR3 is built from 15 residues. The germline V gene has CDR1 SGHTA and CDR2 FQGNSA. Here the CDR3 reads CASSPGQGGYNEQFF. For the CDR3, the DNA is TGTGCCAGCAGCCCCGGACAGGGCGGGTACAATGAGCAGTTCTTC.

This clonotype was counted at least ten times. The rearrangement uses TRBV19 and TRBJ1-1; the match to TRBD1 covers 12 bases. Germline trimming cut 4 bases from V and 2 bases from J; bases unmatched to any gene: 11. The CDR3 totals 18 residues. From germline, CDR1 is LNHDA and CDR2 SQIVND (reference sequence). This CDR3 is CASSTTPGQGAINTEAFF. The CDR3 region has the DNA TGTGCCAGTAGTACTACTCCGGGACAGGGGGCGATTAACACTGAAGCTTTCTTT.

The V and J genes are TRBV5-1 and TRBJ2-7; D ambiguous. Germline V gene sequence: CDR1 SGHRS, CDR2 YFSETQ. The V gene lost 3 bases and the J gene lost 8 bases, with 18 bases spanning the gap. CDR3 length: 14 amino acids. CDR3 in amino acids: CASSSGTYQAKQYF. The CDR3 DNA sequence: TGCGCCAGCAGCTCTGGAACGTATCAAGCCAAGCAGTACTTC.

This chain uses TRBV29-1 with TRBJ2-1, with TRBD1 matching 10 bases. The length of the CDR3 is 14 residues. From germline, CDR1 is SQVTM and CDR2 ANQGSEA. Trimming at V came to 5 bases and at J to 2 bases, leaving 3 bases not matched to a gene. Here the CDR3 reads CSVRQGAAYNEQFF. As DNA, the CDR3 is TGCAGCGTTCGACAGGGGGCGGCCTACAATGAGCAGTTCTTC.

The sample holds many counts of this clonotype. The V call is TRBV7-2, the J call TRBJ2-7, with TRBD1 matching 11 bases. The CDR3 runs to 14 residues. CDR1 SGHTA and CDR2 FQGNSA come from the germline V gene. With 5 bases clipped from V and 6 bases from J, the junction kept 6 bases outside the gene matches. Written as DNA, the CDR3 is TGTGCCAGCAGCCAGGGACAGGGGGGAGGCGAGCAGTACTTC. Translating it yields CASSQGQGGGEQYF.